Each of the 10 T cell receptor beta chains below was sequenced from the same sample in a study of CD8+ T cells in alopecia areata. The sample's treatment: oral pan-JAK inhibitor, 5-10 mg twice daily. It was cDNA, reverse transcribed from extracted RNA, that served as the sequencing template. The method was immunoSEQ multiplex PCR; TCRdb's version includes in-frame clones alone and lacks a portion of them. The sample contains roughly 190,000 clones, around 60% of which appear only once. The specimen comprised CD4+ T cells sorted from blood, sampled at week 4, from a patient treated with tofacitinib. These receptors were collected from a human donor with alopecia areata.

This chain connects TRBV7-2 to TRBJ2-5; D is uncertain. Looked up from germline, CDR1 is SGHTA and CDR2 is FQGNSA. This CDR3 spans 14 amino acids. Trimming took 2 bases from V and 4 from J, leaving 11 bases between them. The CDR3 sequence: CASSLYVHGETQYF. The DNA for the CDR3 is TGTGCCAGCAGCTTATACGTCCACGGAGAGACCCAGTACTTC.

This clone was detected only a few times. V usage is TRBV5-1 and J usage is TRBJ2-5, with a possible D match to TRBD1 (6 bases). V lost 4 bases and J 0 bases, leaving 10 bases between the germline ends. Germline V gene lookup returns CDR1 SGHRS and CDR2 YFSETQ. The CDR3 is made up of 14 amino acids. CDR3 loop: CASSEQGYQETQYF. Written as DNA, the CDR3 is TGCGCCAGCAGCGAACAGGGTTACCAAGAGACCCAGTACTTC.

Concerning this clone itself: The sample holds other DNA sequences that translate to the same CDR3. The rearrangement links TRBV30 to TRBJ2-1; 7 positions match TRBD2. The CDR3 consists of 12 residues. Losses at the gene ends were 0 bases for V and 8 bases for J; bases not matched to a gene: 1. The germline V gene has CDR1 GTSNPN and CDR2 SVGIG (reference sequence). The CDR3 nucleotides are TGTGCCTGGAGTGTCCGGGGGGATGAGCAGTTCTTC. It codes for CAWSVRGDEQFF.

The chain uses TRBV20-1 and TRBJ1-1; D is unclear. The germline V and J ends were trimmed by 3 bases and 6 bases, with 8 bases remaining between them. CDR3 length: 11 residues. Per the germline V gene, CDR1 is DFQATT and CDR2 is SNEGSKA (reference sequence). The CDR3: CSARSGAEAFF. The CDR3, as DNA: TGCAGTGCTAGGAGCGGCGCTGAAGCTTTCTTT.

The V gene is TRBV19, the J gene TRBJ1-1, with a possible D match to TRBD1 (6 bases). With 11 bases removed from V and 4 bases from J, the gap between germline ends came to 14 bases. CDR3 length equals 12 residues. Germline V gene sequence: CDR1 LNHDA, CDR2 SQIVND (reference sequence). The CDR3 here is CALAGVGTEAFF. DNA of the CDR3: TGTGCCTTAGCAGGGGTGGGCACTGAAGCTTTCTTT.

The chain uses TRBV15 and TRBJ1-1; no clear D gene. The CDR3 totals 13 residues. Germline V CDR1 and CDR2: LNHNV, YYDKDF (reference sequence). V lost 0 bases and J lost 7, with 9 bases in between. CDR3 region: CATSRDKGFEAFF. CDR3 DNA sequence: TGTGCCACCAGCAGAGATAAGGGCTTTGAAGCTTTCTTT. The whole variable domain, remainder taken from reference TRBV15 and TRBJ1-1, is DAMVIQNPRYQVTQFGKPVTLSCSQTLNHNVMYWYQQKSSQAPKLLFHYYDKDFNNEADTPDNFQSRRPNTSFCFLDIRSPGLGDTAMYLCATSRDKGFEAFFGQGTRLTVV.

This clone was seen more than once but under ten times. Here the CDR3 reads CASSLKGLATGELFF. CDR3 DNA: TGTGCCAGCAGTTTAAAGGGGCTGGCTACCGGGGAGCTGTTTTTT. This chain uses TRBV28 with TRBJ2-2; possibly TRBD1 for D (5 bases). The V end lost 2 bases, the J end lost 5 bases, and 12 bases lay between the germline ends. Germline V CDR1 and CDR2: MDHEN, SYDVKM. This CDR3 is 15 amino acids long.

The chain recombines TRBV29-1 with TRBJ2-5, with 8 nucleotides matching TRBD1. The J segment lost 5 bases and the V segment lost 5 bases, leaving 10 bases of the junction unmatched. Germline V gene sequence: CDR1 SQVTM, CDR2 ANQGSEA. The CDR3 runs to 14 residues. In DNA, the CDR3 is TGCAGCGTTCGTCGGCAGGGGGCTTGGGAGACCCAGTACTTC. This codes for CSVRRQGAWETQYF.

The chain combines TRBV30 with TRBJ2-4; 11 bases are shared with TRBD2. Germline CDR1 reads GTSNPN; CDR2 reads SVGIG (reference sequence). The CDR3 runs to 18 residues. V shed 4 bases, J shed 1 base, and the junction held 12 bases outside the gene matches. This chain's CDR3 is CAWTASGGPVRAKNIQYF. CDR3 nucleotide sequence: TGTGCCTGGACGGCTAGCGGGGGGCCAGTCAGGGCCAAAAACATTCAGTACTTC.

The gene calls are TRBV5-1 and TRBJ2-2; D may match TRBD1 or TRBD2 (5 bases each). The CDR3 sequence is 15 residues long. Germline V gene sequence: CDR1 SGHRS, CDR2 YFSETQ. V shed 4 bases and J shed 4 bases, with 14 bases lying between them. For the CDR3, the DNA is TGCGCCAGCAGCAGGGGACGGAGAGGCACCGGGGAGCTGTTTTTT. Encoded protein: CASSRGRRGTGELFF.